These 15 T cell receptor beta chains originate from one sample sequenced in a study of identical twins. Using its own MiXCR run on the 5' RACE reads, TCRdb lists one record per CDR3 protein. The table lists nearly 650,000 distinct CDR3 sequences, under 8.5% of them singletons. The same sample was also studied in work on yellow fever vaccine responses in identical twins.

The sample comprised PBMCs. The source is a woman aged 18-30 years in good health.

The chain joins TRBV5-4 to TRBJ2-1; TRBD2 agrees at 8 bases. The J segment lost 5 bases and the V segment lost 4 bases, leaving 11 bases of the junction unmatched. Germline CDR1 SGHNT, CDR2 YYREEE (reference sequence). The CDR3 length is 16 residues. The DNA for the CDR3 is TGTGCCAGCAGCCTTGACCCGGGACTAGGTGACAATGAGCAGTTCTTC. Protein sequence: CASSLDPGLGDNEQFF.

There are a few counts of this clonotype. This sequence joins TRBV5-1 and TRBJ2-7; TRBD1 is a possible D gene (6 bases). Per germline, CDR1 SGHRS and CDR2 YFSETQ. With 1 base removed from V and 4 bases from J, the gap between germline ends came to 15 bases. This CDR3 has 15 residues. DNA of the CDR3: TGCGCCAGCAGCTTGATCCCAGGGGCCGGATACGAGCAGTACGTC. This encodes CASSLIPGAGYEQYV.

This chain joins TRBV12-3 or TRBV12-4 and TRBJ2-5; D gene ambiguous. The CDR3 has 12 residues. Trimming took off 6 bases at V and 6 bases at J, with 11 bases between the two ends. DNA of the CDR3: TGTGCCAGCAGAGGATTCAAGCAGACCCAGTACTTC. It yields the protein CASRGFKQTQYF.

This clonotype has more than one count but fewer than ten. CDR3 in amino acids: CSVEIHGGELFF. The CDR3 bases are TGCAGCGTTGAGATACATGGCGGGGAGCTGTTTTTT. The chain has TRBV29-1 and TRBJ2-2; D is ambiguous. The CDR3 is made up of 12 amino acids. Trimming removed 3 bases at V and 7 bases at J, with 9 bases between. Germline values: CDR1 SQVTM, CDR2 ANQGSEA.

The chain has TRBV5-6 and TRBJ1-1, with D maybe TRBD1 (5 bases). The CDR3 contains 12 residues. V lost 7 bases and J 4 bases, leaving 11 bases between the germline ends. The germline CDR1 and CDR2 sequences are SGHDT and YYEEEE. The CDR3 nucleotides read TGTGCCAGCGGGTCGGGGGGCACTGAAGCTTTCTTT. This codes for CASGSGGTEAFF. Filled out from reference TRBV5-6 and TRBJ1-1, the complete variable domain reads DAGVTQSPTHLIKTRGQQVTLRCSPKSGHDTVSWYQQALGQGPQFIFQYYEEEERQRGNFPDRFSGHQFPNYSSELNVNALLLGDSALYLCASGSGGTEAFFGQGTRLTVV.

The chain couples TRBV29-1 to TRBJ1-1; D is ambiguous. Germline CDR1 SQVTM, CDR2 ANQGSEA. V was pared by 4 bases and J by 0 bases, with 9 bases between. The CDR3 has 13 amino acids. The CDR3 region is CSVGWVMNTEAFF. Written as DNA, the CDR3 is TGCAGCGTTGGGTGGGTCATGAACACTGAAGCTTTCTTT.

With respect to this clonotype: A much larger clone differs by one base, so this may be a read error. The chain links TRBV12-3 or TRBV12-4 to TRBJ2-3; D uncertain. V was trimmed by 3 bases and J by 5 bases, leaving 15 bases between them. The CDR3 is 15 residues long. CDR3 coding DNA: TGTGCCAGCAGTTTGGGCAGCACAACCAGAGATACGCAGTATTTT. This gives the protein CASSLGSTTRDTQYF.

This clonotype has only a few counts. V is TRBV7-8 and J is TRBJ1-1; a weak D match, TRBD1 (5 bases). The CDR3 is 14 amino acids. The V end lost 5 bases, the J end lost 8 bases, and 18 bases lay between the germline ends. Germline lookup yields CDR1 SGHVS and CDR2 FQNEAQ. CDR3 protein: CASSRRTGGVEAFF. DNA of the CDR3: TGTGCCAGCAGCCGACGGACGGGGGGGGTGGAAGCTTTCTTT.

This clonotype was observed many times. The chain combines TRBV12-3 or TRBV12-4 with TRBJ2-3, with a weak D call TRBD2 (7 bases). V lost 7 bases to trimming and J lost 2 bases, with 16 bases between them. CDR3 size: 15 residues. The CDR3 is CASTPGGHYTDTQYF. Here the CDR3 DNA reads TGTGCCAGCACCCCGGGGGGCCATTACACAGATACGCAGTATTTT.

The rearrangement uses TRBV11-2 and TRBJ1-2; 7 bases align to TRBD1. The CDR3 covers 14 residues. Germline loops: CDR1 SGHAT, CDR2 FQNNGV. Trimming removed 7 bases from V and 4 bases from J; junction bases left unmatched: 9. The CDR3 bases are TGTGCCAGCACCCAAGGGACAGTGATCTATGGCTACACCTTC. It yields the protein CASTQGTVIYGYTF. Full variable domain (remainder filled in from reference TRBV11-2 and TRBJ1-2): EAGVAQSPRYKIIEKRQSVAFWCNPISGHATLYWYQQILGQGPKLLIQFQNNGVVDDSQLPKDRFSAERLKGVDSTLKIQPAKLEDSAVYLCASTQGTVIYGYTFGSGTRLTVV.

This clonotype was seen a few times. This sequence joins TRBV12-3 or TRBV12-4 and TRBJ1-5, with D unresolved. This CDR3 contains 15 residues. The V gene lost 4 bases and the J gene lost 0 bases, with 10 bases spanning the gap. For the CDR3, the DNA is TGTGCCAGCAGTTCCCCCCAGCATAGCAATCAGCCCCAGCATTTT. Protein: CASSSPQHSNQPQHF.

The chain carries TRBV7-8 and TRBJ2-4; D not certain. The CDR3 is 15 amino acids. V was clipped by 4 bases and J by 0 bases, with 10 bases between them. Germline loops: CDR1 SGHVS, CDR2 FQNEAQ. The CDR3 reads CASSSESLAKNIQYF. CDR3 DNA: TGTGCCAGCAGCTCCGAGTCTCTAGCCAAAAACATTCAGTACTTC.

This clonotype was detected only a few times. V gene TRBV5-1 combines with J gene TRBJ2-3, with 10 positions matching TRBD2. The germline CDR1 and CDR2 sequences are SGHRS and YFSETQ. Trimming cost V 3 bases and J 0 bases; bases outside gene matches: 4. The CDR3 consists of 16 residues. CDR3 in amino acids: CASSYTSGTSTDTQYF. CDR3 coding DNA: TGCGCCAGCAGCTACACTAGCGGGACTAGCACAGATACGCAGTATTTT.

This clonotype was seen a few times. The rearrangement links TRBV2 to TRBJ1-2; TRBD1 matches 10 bases. With V trimmed by 5 bases and J by 2 bases, 8 bases remained unmatched. Germline CDR1 is SNHLY and CDR2 is FYNNEI. CDR3 length equals 16 residues. CDR3 residues: CASSLIPGQGNYGYTF. DNA for the CDR3: TGTGCCAGCAGTCTTATCCCGGGACAGGGGAACTATGGCTACACCTTC.

The genes are TRBV29-1 and TRBJ2-3, with no clear D. The CDR3 runs 11 residues. V lost 6 bases and J lost 4, with 8 bases in between. Germline V lookup: CDR1 SQVTM, CDR2 ANQGSEA. The DNA for the CDR3 is TGCAGCGTCCTAAGAGCAGATACGCAGTATTTT. It yields the protein CSVLRADTQYF.